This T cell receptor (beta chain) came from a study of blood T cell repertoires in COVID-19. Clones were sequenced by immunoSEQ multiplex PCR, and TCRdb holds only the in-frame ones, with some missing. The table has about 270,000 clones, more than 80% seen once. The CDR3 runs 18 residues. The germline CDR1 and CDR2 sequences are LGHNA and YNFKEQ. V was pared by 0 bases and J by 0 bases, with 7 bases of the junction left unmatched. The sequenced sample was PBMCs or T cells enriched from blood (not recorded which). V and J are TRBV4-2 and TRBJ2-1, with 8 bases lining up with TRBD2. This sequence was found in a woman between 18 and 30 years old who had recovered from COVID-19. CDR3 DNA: TGTGCCAGCAGCCAAGAAGGAAAGGCGGGGGGCTCCTACAATGAGCAGTTCTTC. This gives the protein CASSQEGKAGGSYNEQFF.